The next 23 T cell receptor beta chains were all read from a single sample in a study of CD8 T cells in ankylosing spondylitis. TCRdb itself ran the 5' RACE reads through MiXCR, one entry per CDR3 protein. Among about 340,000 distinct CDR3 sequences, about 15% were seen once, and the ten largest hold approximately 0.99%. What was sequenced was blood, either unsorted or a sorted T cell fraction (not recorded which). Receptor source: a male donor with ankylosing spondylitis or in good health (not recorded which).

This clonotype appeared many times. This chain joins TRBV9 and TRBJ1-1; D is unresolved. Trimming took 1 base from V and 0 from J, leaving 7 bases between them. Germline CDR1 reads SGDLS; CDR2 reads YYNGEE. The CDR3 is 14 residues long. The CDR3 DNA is TGTGCCAGCAGCGTAAGTTCTGTGAACACTGAAGCTTTCTTT. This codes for CASSVSSVNTEAFF.

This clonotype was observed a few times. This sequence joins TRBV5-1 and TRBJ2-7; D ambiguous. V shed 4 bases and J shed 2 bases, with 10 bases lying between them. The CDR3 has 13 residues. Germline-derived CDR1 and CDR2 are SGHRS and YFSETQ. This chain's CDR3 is CASSKVPPYEQYF. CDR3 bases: TGCGCCAGCAGCAAAGTCCCTCCCTACGAGCAGTACTTC.

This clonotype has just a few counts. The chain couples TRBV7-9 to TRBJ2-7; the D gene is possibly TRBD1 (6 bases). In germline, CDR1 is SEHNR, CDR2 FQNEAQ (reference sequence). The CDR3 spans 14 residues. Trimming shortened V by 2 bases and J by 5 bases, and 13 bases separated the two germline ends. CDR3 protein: CASSLRNRAHEQYF. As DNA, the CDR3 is TGTGCCAGCAGCTTAAGGAACAGGGCCCACGAGCAGTACTTC. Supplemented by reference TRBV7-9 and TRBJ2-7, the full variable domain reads DTGVSQNPRHKITKRGQNVTFRCDPISEHNRLYWYRQTLGQGPEFLTYFQNEAQLEKSRLLSDRFSAERPKGSFSTLEIQRTEQGDSAMYLCASSLRNRAHEQYFGPGTRLTVT.

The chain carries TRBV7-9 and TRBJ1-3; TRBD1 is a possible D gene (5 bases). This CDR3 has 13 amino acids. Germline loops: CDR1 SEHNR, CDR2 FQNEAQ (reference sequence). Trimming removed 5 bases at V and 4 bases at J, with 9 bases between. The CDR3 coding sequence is TGTGCCAGCAGCCAATACAGGGGAAACACCATATATTTT. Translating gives CASSQYRGNTIYF.

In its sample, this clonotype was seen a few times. The CDR3 spells CSATGVGLNTEAFF. CDR3 nucleotide sequence: TGCAGCGCCACAGGCGTTGGATTGAACACTGAAGCTTTCTTT. V is TRBV29-1 and J is TRBJ1-1, with a tentative D call TRBD1 (5 bases). Germline lookup yields CDR1 SQVTM and CDR2 ANQGSEA. Trimming shortened V by 7 bases and J by 0 bases, and 15 bases separated the two germline ends. The CDR3 runs 14 residues.

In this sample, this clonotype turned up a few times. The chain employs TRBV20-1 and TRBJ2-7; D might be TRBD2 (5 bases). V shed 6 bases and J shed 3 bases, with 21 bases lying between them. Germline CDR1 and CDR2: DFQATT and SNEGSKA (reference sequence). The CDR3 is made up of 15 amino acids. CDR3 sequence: CSAPLGLEGGYEQYF. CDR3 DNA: TGCAGTGCGCCCCTTGGACTGGAAGGTGGCTACGAGCAGTACTTC.

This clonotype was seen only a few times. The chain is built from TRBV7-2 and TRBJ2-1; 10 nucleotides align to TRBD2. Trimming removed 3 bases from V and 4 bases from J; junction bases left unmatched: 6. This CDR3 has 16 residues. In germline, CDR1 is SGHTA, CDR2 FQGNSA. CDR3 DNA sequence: TGTGCCAGCAGCTTGGCCGGGACTAGCGATTACAATGAGCAGTTCTTC. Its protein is CASSLAGTSDYNEQFF.

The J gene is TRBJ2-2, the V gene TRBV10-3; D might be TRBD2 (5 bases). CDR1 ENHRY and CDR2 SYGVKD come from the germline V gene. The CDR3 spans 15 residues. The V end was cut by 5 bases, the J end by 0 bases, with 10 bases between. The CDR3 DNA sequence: TGTGCCATCAGTCCCGGACTGACGAACACCGGGGAGCTGTTTTTT. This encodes CAISPGLTNTGELFF.

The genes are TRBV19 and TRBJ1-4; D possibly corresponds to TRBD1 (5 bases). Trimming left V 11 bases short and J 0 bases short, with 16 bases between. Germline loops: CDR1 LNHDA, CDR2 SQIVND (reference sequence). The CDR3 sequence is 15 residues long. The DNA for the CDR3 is TGTGCCGCGTCGAGGGGACTATCAACTAATGAAAAACTGTTTTTT. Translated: CAASRGLSTNEKLFF.

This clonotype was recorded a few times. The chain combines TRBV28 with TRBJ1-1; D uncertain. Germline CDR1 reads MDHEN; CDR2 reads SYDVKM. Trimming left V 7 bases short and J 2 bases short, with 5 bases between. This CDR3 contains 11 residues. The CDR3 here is CASNSNTEAFF. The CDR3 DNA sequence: TGTGCCAGCAACAGTAACACTGAAGCTTTCTTT. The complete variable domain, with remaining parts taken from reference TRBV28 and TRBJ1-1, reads DVKVTQSSRYLVKRTGEKVFLECVQDMDHENMFWYRQDPGLGLRLIYFSYDVKMKEKGDIPEGYSVSREKKERFSLILESASTNQTSMYLCASNSNTEAFFGQGTRLTVV.

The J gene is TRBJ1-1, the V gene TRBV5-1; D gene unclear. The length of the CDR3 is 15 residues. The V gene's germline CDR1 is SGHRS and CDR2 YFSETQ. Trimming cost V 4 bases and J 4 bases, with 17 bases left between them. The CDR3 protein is CASSPLGFLGTEAFF. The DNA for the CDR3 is TGCGCCAGCAGCCCCCTCGGGTTTTTAGGCACTGAAGCTTTCTTT.

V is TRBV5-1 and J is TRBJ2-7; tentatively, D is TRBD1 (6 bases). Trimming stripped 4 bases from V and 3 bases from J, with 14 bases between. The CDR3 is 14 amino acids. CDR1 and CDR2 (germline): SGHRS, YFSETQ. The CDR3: CASSVVTGNYEQYF. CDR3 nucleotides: TGCGCCAGCAGCGTAGTGACAGGTAACTACGAGCAGTACTTC.

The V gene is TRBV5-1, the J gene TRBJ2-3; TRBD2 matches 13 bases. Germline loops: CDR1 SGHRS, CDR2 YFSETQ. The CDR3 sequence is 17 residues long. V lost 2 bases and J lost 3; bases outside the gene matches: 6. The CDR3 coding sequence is TGCGCCAGCAGCTTCGGACTAGCGGGAGAAGGAACAGATACGCAGTATTTT. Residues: CASSFGLAGEGTDTQYF.

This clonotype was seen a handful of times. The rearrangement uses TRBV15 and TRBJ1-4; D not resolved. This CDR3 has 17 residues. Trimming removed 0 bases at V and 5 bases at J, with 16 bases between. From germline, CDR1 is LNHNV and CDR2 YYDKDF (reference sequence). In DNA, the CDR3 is TGTGCCACCAGCAGAGATCGAGGCAGCGGCCCGAATGAAAAACTGTTTTTT. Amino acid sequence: CATSRDRGSGPNEKLFF. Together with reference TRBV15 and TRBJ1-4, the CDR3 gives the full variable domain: DAMVIQNPRYQVTQFGKPVTLSCSQTLNHNVMYWYQQKSSQAPKLLFHYYDKDFNNEADTPDNFQSRRPNTSFCFLDIRSPGLGDTAMYLCATSRDRGSGPNEKLFFGSGTQLSVL.

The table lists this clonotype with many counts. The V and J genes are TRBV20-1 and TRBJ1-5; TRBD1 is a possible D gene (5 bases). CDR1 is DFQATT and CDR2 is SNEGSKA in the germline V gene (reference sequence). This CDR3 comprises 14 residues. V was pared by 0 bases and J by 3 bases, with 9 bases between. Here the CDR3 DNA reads TGCAGTGCTAGAGACGGAGGGGTCAATCAGCCCCAGCATTTT. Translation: CSARDGGVNQPQHF.

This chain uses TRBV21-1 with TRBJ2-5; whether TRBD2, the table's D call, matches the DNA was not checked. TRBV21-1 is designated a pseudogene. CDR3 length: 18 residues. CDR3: CASSKPLAQREAPETQYF. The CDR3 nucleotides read TGTGCCAGCAGCAAGCCTTTAGCGCAGCGGGAGGCCCCAGAGACCCAGTACTTC.

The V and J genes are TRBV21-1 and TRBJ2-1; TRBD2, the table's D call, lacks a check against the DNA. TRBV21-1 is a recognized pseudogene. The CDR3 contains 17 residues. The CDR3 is CASSLTSSGRRVNEQFF. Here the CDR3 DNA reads TGTGCCAGCAGCCTAACGTCTAGCGGGAGGAGGGTCAATGAGCAGTTCTTC.

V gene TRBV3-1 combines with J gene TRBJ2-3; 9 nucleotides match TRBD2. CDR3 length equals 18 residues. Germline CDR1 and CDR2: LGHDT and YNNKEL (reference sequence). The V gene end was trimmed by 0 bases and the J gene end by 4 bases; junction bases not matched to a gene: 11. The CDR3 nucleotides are TGTGCCAGCAGCCAAGAAAAGCGGGGGGCGCCCGGGGCAGATACGCAGTATTTT. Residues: CASSQEKRGAPGADTQYF.

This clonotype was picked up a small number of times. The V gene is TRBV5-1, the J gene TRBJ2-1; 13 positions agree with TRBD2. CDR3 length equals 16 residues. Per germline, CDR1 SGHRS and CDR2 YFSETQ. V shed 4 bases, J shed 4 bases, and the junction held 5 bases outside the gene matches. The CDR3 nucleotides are TGCGCCAGCAGCGAACCGGGACTAGCGGGGTACAATGAGCAGTTCTTC. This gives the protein CASSEPGLAGYNEQFF.

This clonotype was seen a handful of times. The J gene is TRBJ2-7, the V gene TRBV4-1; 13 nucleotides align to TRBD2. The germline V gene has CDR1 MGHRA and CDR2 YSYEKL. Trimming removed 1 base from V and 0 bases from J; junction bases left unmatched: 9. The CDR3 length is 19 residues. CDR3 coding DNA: TGCGCCAGCAGCCAAGTTCTTCTGACTAGCGGGAGGACCTCCTACGAGCAGTACTTC. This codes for CASSQVLLTSGRTSYEQYF.

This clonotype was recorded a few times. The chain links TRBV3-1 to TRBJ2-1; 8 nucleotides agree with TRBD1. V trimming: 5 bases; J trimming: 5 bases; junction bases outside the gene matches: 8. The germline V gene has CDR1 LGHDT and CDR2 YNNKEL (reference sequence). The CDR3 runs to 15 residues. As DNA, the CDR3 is TGTGCCAGCAGCGTCCCCCGGACAGGGAACAATGAGCAGTTCTTC. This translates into CASSVPRTGNNEQFF.

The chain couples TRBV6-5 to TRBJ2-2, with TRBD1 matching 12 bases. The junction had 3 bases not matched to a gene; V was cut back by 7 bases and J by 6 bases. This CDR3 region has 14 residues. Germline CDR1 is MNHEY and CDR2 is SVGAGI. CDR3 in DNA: TGTGCCAGCACTTGGGACAGGGGGCCCGGGGAGCTGTTTTTT. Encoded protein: CASTWDRGPGELFF.

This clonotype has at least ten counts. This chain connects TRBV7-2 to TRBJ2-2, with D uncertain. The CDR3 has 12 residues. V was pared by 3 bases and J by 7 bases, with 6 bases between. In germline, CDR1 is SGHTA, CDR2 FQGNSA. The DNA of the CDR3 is TGTGCCAGCAGCTTCCCACGCGGGGAGCTGTTTTTT. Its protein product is CASSFPRGELFF.